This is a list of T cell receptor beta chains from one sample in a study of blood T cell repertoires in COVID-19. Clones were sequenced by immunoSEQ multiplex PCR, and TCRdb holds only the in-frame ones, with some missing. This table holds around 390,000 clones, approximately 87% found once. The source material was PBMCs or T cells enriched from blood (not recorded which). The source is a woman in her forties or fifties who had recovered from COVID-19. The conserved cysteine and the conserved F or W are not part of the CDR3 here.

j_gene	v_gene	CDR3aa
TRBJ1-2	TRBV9	ASSVVPTGNYGYT
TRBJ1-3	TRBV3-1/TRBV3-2	ASSFQGAGNTIY
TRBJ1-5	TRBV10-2	ASSESPGNSNQPQH
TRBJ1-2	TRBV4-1	ASSLGHPTDYGYT
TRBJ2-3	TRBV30	AWDGSGEDTQY
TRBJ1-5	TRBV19	ASSIGAGNNQPQH
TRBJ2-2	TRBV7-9	ASSLRGGDTGELF
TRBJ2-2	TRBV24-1	ATSDTSTSGGSTGELF
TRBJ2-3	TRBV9	ASSQVGLTDTQY
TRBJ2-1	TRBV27	ASSLGTDMLRQF
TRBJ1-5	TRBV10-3	ATSRGSQPQH
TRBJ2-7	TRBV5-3	ARSGGQKEYEQY
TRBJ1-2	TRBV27	ASSYKGANYGYT
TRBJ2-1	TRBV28	ASSFTGAYNEQF
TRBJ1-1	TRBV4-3	ASCGRRANTEAF
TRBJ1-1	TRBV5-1	ASSLEPITEAF
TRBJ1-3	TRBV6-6	ASTKGAGNTIY
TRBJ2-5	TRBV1	TSSQRLNYTQETQY
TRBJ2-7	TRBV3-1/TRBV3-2	ASRRKGQGAYEQY
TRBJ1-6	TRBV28	ASSDSSYNSPLH
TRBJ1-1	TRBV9	ASRPGSMNTEAF
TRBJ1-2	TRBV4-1	ASSQGQGPSNYGYT
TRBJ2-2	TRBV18	ASSKVGTGELF
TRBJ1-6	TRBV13	ASSLGMVQSGSPHSPLH
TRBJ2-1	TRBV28	ASKSGGSRNEQF
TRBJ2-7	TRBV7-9	ASSPTGDEQY
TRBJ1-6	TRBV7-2	ASSSRGDPGRNSPLH
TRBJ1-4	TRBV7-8	ASSSETGSLANEKLF
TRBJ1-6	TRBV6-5	ASRGLTGEDSPLH
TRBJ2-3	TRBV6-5	ASSYSTGWRPDTQY
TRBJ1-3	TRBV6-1	ASSEGRGSGNTIY
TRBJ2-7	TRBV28	ASSLSPLRSLRPYEQY
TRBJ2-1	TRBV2	ASSVIRASGTLYNEQF
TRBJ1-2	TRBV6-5	ASSLVLHGGNGYT
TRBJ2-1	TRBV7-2	ASSLGRMERGPSYNEQF
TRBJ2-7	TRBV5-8	ASSWAQAYEQY
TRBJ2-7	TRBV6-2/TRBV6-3	ASSSAGFEQY
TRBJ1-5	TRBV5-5	ASNRYDSLNQPQH
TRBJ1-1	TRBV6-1	ASSEAGRLLNTEAF
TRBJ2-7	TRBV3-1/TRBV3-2	ASSPTHTGISSYEQY
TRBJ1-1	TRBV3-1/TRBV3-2	ASRRGGTDNEAF
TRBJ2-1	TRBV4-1	ASSFGTAVYSSYNEQF
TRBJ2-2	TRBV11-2	ASSLVLRTSGENTGELF
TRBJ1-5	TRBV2	ASSPRVGGNQPQH
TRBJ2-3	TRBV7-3	ASSPQGGSTDTQY
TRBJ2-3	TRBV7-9	ASSFQRGGTDTQY
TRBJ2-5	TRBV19	ASSIPGGAETQY
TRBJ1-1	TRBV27	ASSPLWGQFKIHTEAF
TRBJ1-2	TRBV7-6	ASSSPDHYGYT